A single TCR beta chain is shown here with its context. What it recognizes is unknown. The protocol was immunoSEQ multiplex PCR, while the TCRdb copy is restricted to in-frame clones and leaves out a portion. The sample comprises under 500,000 clones, about 90% of which are singletons, and around 1.7% rests with the top ten. This entry belongs to a study of Ad26.COV2.S vaccination and SARS-CoV-2 variants. Study conclusions and caveats: Placebo recipients had lower spike-specific TCR breadth than vaccine recipients.

Noted treatment: about 20 received Ad26.COV2.S at low or high dose, single or two shots; several received placebo; per-sample allocation not given. Samples came from day 63 after the first vaccine or placebo injection. Based in Boston, the donor was an adult of 18-55 years. This CDR3 is 15 amino acids long. Germline V gene lookup returns CDR1 LNHDA and CDR2 SQIVND (reference sequence). V was clipped by 2 bases and J by 7 bases, with 15 bases between them. Material: peripheral blood, obtained in a trial of Ad26.COV2.S vaccine versus placebo. The TCR sequence derives from a person aged 18-65 years who received the Ad26.COV2.S COVID-19 vaccine or a placebo. The genes are TRBV19 and TRBJ2-1; D might be TRBD1 or TRBD2, each matching 6 bases. CDR3 protein: CASSINPRRGNEQFF. CDR3 in DNA: TGTGCCAGTAGTATAAATCCCAGGAGGGGGAATGAGCAGTTCTTC.